This T cell receptor beta chain was retrieved from a study of cytomegalovirus exposure and HLA in healthy donors. Concerning this clone itself: Its specificity is unknown.

The CDR3 totals 13 residues. V gave up 5 bases and J gave up 4 bases, with 11 bases separating them. In germline, CDR1 is SGHTA, CDR2 FQGTGA. Only in-frame clones appear in the TCRdb table, and some are missing; sequencing was by immunoSEQ multiplex PCR. This sample has about 140,000 clones, with about 80% found just once. Study-level points and caveats: High specificity and sensitivity for cytomegalovirus status were reported for the classifier. Most sequenced TCRs were rare (though some public TCRs occurred in many donors). TCR beta chains numbering some 150 were designated cytomegalovirus-associated. According to a subsequent analysis, TCR clusters from the first cohort were inclined to appear together in the 120 validation repertoires.

The chain has TRBV7-3 and TRBJ1-1, with a possible D match to TRBD1 (5 bases). Sample: PBMCs. The TCR sequence derives from a man aged 25-45 years in good health and CMV-seropositive. CDR3 in amino acids: CASSHRRGTEAFF. The CDR3, as DNA: TGTGCCAGCAGCCACAGGAGAGGCACTGAAGCTTTCTTT. Filled out from reference TRBV7-3 and TRBJ1-1, the complete variable domain reads GAGVSQTPSNKVTEKGKYVELRCDPISGHTALYWYRQSLGQGPEFLIYFQGTGAADDSGLPNDRFFAVRPEGSVSTLKIQRTERGDSAVYLCASSHRRGTEAFFGQGTRLTVV.